The T cell receptor (beta chain) under discussion was sequenced for a study of cytomegalovirus exposure and HLA in healthy donors. Study-level findings and limits: TCR beta V- and J-gene trimming was later associated with a missense DCLRE1C variant.

In regard to this clone: What it binds is unknown.

60 Vbeta and 13 Jbeta primers were used in PCR. This table comes from immunoSEQ multiplex PCR, and its TCRdb copy is limited to in-frame clones, with some not included. Seen here are roughly 68,000 clones, 60% to 75% observed once, and the top ten hold less than 25%. Germline-derived CDR1 and CDR2 are SGHNT and YYREEE (reference sequence). This CDR3 has 16 amino acids. The V and J ends lost 4 bases and 1 base, in that order; junction bases with no gene match: 7. Sequences were obtained from PBMCs. The chain uses TRBV5-4 and TRBJ2-3; 9 positions match TRBD1. This TCR derives from a middle-aged man in good health and CMV-seropositive. CDR3 sequence reads: CASSPKQGAGTDTQYF. The CDR3 DNA follows: TGTGCCAGCAGCCCCAAACAGGGGGCCGGCACAGATACGCAGTATTTT.